The 20 T cell receptor beta chains listed next were all sequenced from one sample in a study of T-cell reconstitution after alpha-beta-depleted transplantation in children. The TCRbeta library incorporated unique molecular identifiers. Via MiXCR, TCRdb re-called the PCR reads, giving one row per CDR3 protein. This table holds about 240,000 distinct CDR3 sequences, approximately 12% found once. Sequenced here: PBMCs from the stem cell graft donor, sampled from the stem cell graft. The receptors stem from a human donor who donated a stem cell graft to a child with acute lymphoblastic leukemia.

This clonotype occurred many times. The V call is TRBV12-3 or TRBV12-4, the J call TRBJ1-5; possible D gene TRBD1, 5 bases. The CDR3 loop spans 16 amino acids. Trimming pared 3 bases from V and 6 bases from J, leaving 18 bases between. CDR3 coding DNA: TGTGCCAGCAGTTTTGGGGCGCAGGTTATGGGTCAGCCCCAGCATTTT. Amino acids: CASSFGAQVMGQPQHF.

In this sample, this clonotype turned up many times. The rearrangement uses TRBV5-1 and TRBJ1-2; D is perhaps TRBD1 (5 bases). Germline loops: CDR1 SGHRS, CDR2 YFSETQ. V was pared by 2 bases and J by 4 bases, with 21 bases between. This CDR3 region has 17 residues. The CDR3 DNA reads TGCGCCAGCAGCTTCTCGGCCCTACTGACAGAGATCTATGGCTACACCTTC. Translating gives CASSFSALLTEIYGYTF.

At least ten counts were recorded for this clonotype. The chain employs TRBV18 and TRBJ2-7; tentatively, D is TRBD1 or TRBD2 (6 bases each). V was clipped by 3 bases and J by 10 bases, with 16 bases between them. Germline CDR1 and CDR2: KGHSH and LQKENI. The CDR3 spans 13 residues. The CDR3 is CASSPEGGNFQYF. CDR3 DNA: TGTGCCAGCTCACCGGAAGGGGGGAACTTTCAGTACTTC.

For this clonotype: This could be a read error, since a much larger clone is one nucleotide away. The gene calls are TRBV21-1 and TRBJ2-2; the DNA was not compared with TRBD2, the D call given in the table. TRBV21-1 is shown as a pseudogene. The CDR3 covers 13 residues. The CDR3 loop is CDSSREAPGELFF. The DNA for the CDR3 is TGTGACAGCAGCCGCGAGGCCCCCGGGGAGCTGTTTTTT.

The sample holds many counts of this clonotype. The V and J genes are TRBV11-2 and TRBJ1-5; 12 bases align to TRBD1. From germline, CDR1 is SGHAT and CDR2 FQNNGV. V lost 5 bases to trimming and J lost 0 bases; unmatched junction nucleotides: 8. The CDR3 is made up of 18 amino acids. CDR3 loop: CASSPGTGGAFSNQPQHF. The CDR3, as DNA: TGTGCCAGCAGCCCCGGGACAGGGGGCGCCTTTAGCAATCAGCCCCAGCATTTT.

Comment on this clonotype: A much more abundant neighbour one base away suggests this may be a read error. The V gene is TRBV29-1, the J gene TRBJ1-2; 12 nucleotides match TRBD1. This CDR3 is 11 amino acids long. Germline values: CDR1 SQVTM, CDR2 ANQGSEA. The CDR3 DNA reads TGCAGCGTTGATGGGGGACAGGGGGCCAGTTTC. Translation gives CSVDGGQGASF.

Note on this clonotype: A clone one base away is much larger, so this may be a read error. The rearrangement uses TRBV12-3 or TRBV12-4 and TRBJ2-3, with a possible D match to TRBD1 (6 bases). The CDR3 totals 13 residues. CDR3 loop: CASTRQVRSTRYF. In DNA form, the CDR3 reads TGTGCCAGCACCAGACAGGTCAGAAGTACGCGGTATTTT.

The chain carries TRBV6-2 or TRBV6-3 and TRBJ2-1, with D hard to call. Deletions cut 7 bases from V and 6 bases from J, with 13 bases between. Germline lookup yields CDR1 MNHEY and CDR2 SVGEGT. The CDR3 has 13 amino acids. For the CDR3, the DNA is TGTGCCAGCATTTCTGCCCCCTCCAATGAGCAGTTCTTC. Protein product: CASISAPSNEQFF.

This clonotype was seen repeatedly, ten times or more. V gene TRBV14 combines with J gene TRBJ1-1, with 9 bases aligning to TRBD1. Per the germline V gene, CDR1 is SGHDN and CDR2 is FVKESK. This CDR3 region has 14 residues. J was trimmed by 4 bases and V by 2 bases; bases with no gene match: 2. The CDR3 DNA reads TGTGCCAGCAGCCAAACAGGGGGCCCCACTGAAGCTTTCTTT. Its protein is CASSQTGGPTEAFF.

This clonotype was observed at least ten times. The CDR3 nucleotides read TGCAGTGCTAGAGATCCCCTAGCGGGAGAACAAGAGACCCAGTACTTC. This gives the protein CSARDPLAGEQETQYF. This chain uses TRBV20-1 with TRBJ2-5; 10 nucleotides align to TRBD2. The CDR3 has 16 residues. Germline lookup yields CDR1 DFQATT and CDR2 SNEGSKA (reference sequence). Trimming removed 0 bases from V and 2 bases from J; junction bases left unmatched: 6.

This clonotype appeared many times. The chain couples TRBV27 to TRBJ1-1; 7 bases are a match to TRBD1. The CDR3 is 14 residues long. The V and J ends lost 5 bases and 4 bases, in that order; junction bases with no gene match: 7. Germline CDR1 is MNHEY and CDR2 is SMNVEV (reference sequence). CDR3 coding DNA: TGTGCCAGCAGTGACAGGGAGGTCAGCACTGAAGCTTTCTTT. Amino acids: CASSDREVSTEAFF.

In this sample, this clonotype turned up many times. The chain combines TRBV25-1 with TRBJ2-1; possible D gene TRBD2, 7 bases. Per germline, CDR1 MGHDK and CDR2 SYGVNS. CDR3 size: 14 residues. The V gene lost 5 bases and the J gene lost 8 bases, with 16 bases spanning the gap. The CDR3 protein is CASSRIGGPYEQFF. The CDR3 region has the DNA TGTGCCAGCAGTCGTATCGGGGGGCCATATGAGCAGTTCTTC.

This clonotype has a handful of counts. V gene TRBV20-1 combines with J gene TRBJ1-1, with D maybe TRBD1 (6 bases). Trimming cost V 3 bases and J 4 bases, with 18 bases left between them. This CDR3 comprises 15 residues. From germline, CDR1 is DFQATT and CDR2 SNEGSKA (reference sequence). The CDR3 DNA reads as TGCAGTGCTAGTTGGCGGGCCTTAGGGGGCACTGAAGCTTTCTTT. Protein product: CSASWRALGGTEAFF.

This clonotype was observed many times. The V gene is TRBV7-2, the J gene TRBJ2-2; D uncertain. Trimming cost V 1 base and J 0 bases, with 9 bases left between them. Germline-derived CDR1 and CDR2 are SGHTA and FQGNSA. This CDR3 has 16 residues. The CDR3 sequence: CASSLGLPPNTGELFF. The CDR3, as DNA: TGTGCCAGCAGCTTAGGACTCCCCCCGAACACCGGGGAGCTGTTTTTT.

This clonotype was counted at least ten times. This chain uses TRBV10-3 with TRBJ1-5; the D gene is possibly TRBD1 (6 bases). CDR3 length: 14 amino acids. The V end was cut by 10 bases, the J end by 2 bases, with 15 bases between. Looked up from germline, CDR1 is ENHRY and CDR2 is SYGVKD. The CDR3 protein is CATTQAGGNQPQHF. The DNA of the CDR3 is TGTGCCACGACCCAGGCAGGGGGCAATCAGCCCCAGCATTTT.

The sample holds many counts of this clonotype. The chain has TRBV5-5 and TRBJ1-6, with a weak D call TRBD1 (6 bases). Deletions cut 4 bases from V and 7 bases from J, with 9 bases between. Germline values: CDR1 SGHKS, CDR2 YYEKEE (reference sequence). This CDR3 has 13 residues. CDR3 sequence: CASSLDRNSPLHF. The DNA of the CDR3 is TGTGCCAGCAGCCTAGACAGGAATTCACCCCTCCACTTT. The variable domain in full, completed from reference TRBV5-5 and TRBJ1-6, reads DAGVTQSPTHLIKTRGQQVTLRCSPISGHKSVSWYQQVLGQGPQFIFQYYEKEERGRGNFPDRFSARQFPNYSSELNVNALLLGDSALYLCASSLDRNSPLHFGNGTRLTVT.

The chain employs TRBV18 and TRBJ1-1; D might be TRBD1 (5 bases). This CDR3 is built from 14 residues. CDR1 is KGHSH and CDR2 is LQKENI in the germline V gene. Trimming pared 0 bases from V and 3 bases from J, leaving 8 bases between. The CDR3 DNA reads TGTGCCAGCTCACCACCTCTGGGGCACACTGAAGCTTTCTTT. It specifies CASSPPLGHTEAFF.

This clonotype was observed at least ten times. This chain uses TRBV12-3 or TRBV12-4 with TRBJ1-6, with D uncertain. The ends were cut back, 6 bases at V and 9 bases at J, with 15 bases in the middle. CDR3 length equals 14 residues. CDR3 sequence (DNA): TGTGCCAGCAGCTTGGGCCGCCGCGGTTCACCCCTCCACTTT. It encodes CASSLGRRGSPLHF.

This clonotype appeared many times. V is TRBV9 and J is TRBJ1-2; a possible D gene is TRBD1 (5 bases). There are 14 residues in the CDR3. The V gene lost 6 bases and the J gene lost 8 bases, with 20 bases spanning the gap. Germline lookup yields CDR1 SGDLS and CDR2 YYNGEE. CDR3 nucleotide sequence: TGTGCCAGCAATCCACTTGGGACCGATCCGGGCTACACCTTC. It codes for CASNPLGTDPGYTF.

This clonotype was detected many times. The chain is built from TRBV4-3 and TRBJ2-7; D uncertain. V lost 0 bases, J lost 7 bases, and 13 bases lay in between. This CDR3 spans 14 amino acids. Per germline, CDR1 LGHNA and CDR2 YSLEER. The DNA for the CDR3 is TGCGCCAGCAGCCAAGAACGGACCTCCTGGGAGCAGTACTTC. This gives the protein CASSQERTSWEQYF.